The clone carrying this TCR beta chain was observed a few times. Its antigen is undetermined. This specimen belongs to a study of cytomegalovirus exposure and HLA in healthy donors. The CDR3 loop spans 13 amino acids. CDR1 is ENHRY, CDR2 SYGVKD, per germline. V was clipped by 4 bases and J by 2 bases, with 9 bases between them. The PCR contained 60 Vbeta and 13 Jbeta primers. TCRdb keeps only in-frame clones here, not all; method: immunoSEQ multiplex PCR. Of more than 70,000 clones in the sample, over 60% are singletons; the top ten hold around 2.9%. Study-wide results and caveats: A later analysis reportedly found that, within productive TCRs, an Asian-associated ancestry cluster had fewer N-insertions than the mean observed across the approximately 670 donors. CMV serostatus stood as the only immune exposure information on hand.

The receptor comes from a man in his forties in good health and CMV-seronegative. The sample consisted of PBMCs. The chain combines TRBV10-3 with TRBJ2-7; the D gene is possibly TRBD2 (5 bases). CDR3 in DNA: TGTGCCATCAGTGGCGGGCTTCCCTACGAGCAGTACTTC. Its protein product is CAISGGLPYEQYF.